The T cell receptor (beta chain) described here comes from a study of T cells in localized non-small cell lung cancer. Study-wide results and caveats: Adjacent lung had a median about 60 of the 100 largest tumor clones. Sequence data derive from only one tumor region, so heterogeneity remains possible.

Comment on this clone: Its antigen is undetermined.

Measured with immunoSEQ multiplex PCR; TCRdb has only the in-frame clones, and not every one. This table has tens of thousands of clones, around nine tenths appearing once. The CDR3 has 12 amino acids. Per germline, CDR1 SGHKS and CDR2 YYEKEE (reference sequence). V dropped 5 bases and J dropped 0 bases, with 6 bases sitting between them. The chain employs TRBV5-5 and TRBJ2-7; unclear D gene. The sequences come from PBMCs, collected before any cancer treatment. The source is a man between 40 and 70 years old with stage II squamous cell lung carcinoma. This chain's CDR3 is CASSFASYEQYF. The DNA for the CDR3 is TGTGCCAGCAGTTTCGCCTCCTACGAGCAGTACTTC.